Described below is a single T cell receptor (beta chain) sequence and its context. Its antigen is not identified. The sample is drawn from a study of blood T cells in healthy people across ages. Then a second PCR, running roughly 6 to 11 cycles, was carried out with a sample-barcoded 5' primer and a J-beta primer mix. TCRdb re-analysed the 5' RACE reads in MiXCR, keeping a single row per CDR3 protein. Altogether more than 800,000 distinct CDR3 sequences are present, 25% to 35% being singletons, with the ten largest covering approximately 15%. General observations from the study: Long-lived donors exceeded aged donors in naive CD4+ cells and diversity.

Those donating, healthy Caucasian individuals from Russia, were aged roughly 6 to 95. Trimming took 6 bases from V and 8 from J, leaving 16 bases between them. This CDR3 region has 13 residues. The specimen was blood. This TCR was recovered from a woman older than 75 in good health. This chain joins TRBV12-3 or TRBV12-4 and TRBJ1-1; a possible D gene is TRBD1 (6 bases). DNA for the CDR3: TGTGCCAGCAGAGAAGGGGGGACGCAAGAAGCTTTCTTT. Translation: CASREGGTQEAFF.